This TCR beta chain derives from a study of breast tumors, draining lymph nodes, adjacent tissues. Overall study results and limits: Data fit most tumor T cells coming from lymph node, expanding in tumor. Tumors had less TCR diversity than lymph nodes, more than nontumor tissue.

Worth noting for this clonotype: Antigen specificity is unknown.

TCRdb processed the multiplex PCR reads anew with MiXCR; each CDR3 protein has one entry. The sample records about 200,000 distinct CDR3 sequences, approximately 33% being singletons. CDR3 length equals 16 residues. Germline assignment: CDR1 SGHDT and CDR2 YYEEEE. V gave up 5 bases and J gave up 5 bases, with 22 bases separating them. Axillary draining lymph nodes of breast cancer patients supplied the node samples. The TCR comes from a female donor with breast cancer. Some clones in this sample may be carry-over from other donors' samples. Material: axillary lymph node tissue. This chain connects TRBV5-6 to TRBJ2-5; D could derive from TRBD1 or TRBD2 (5 bases each). The DNA of the CDR3 is TGTGCCAGCAGTTCATCGGGACCGGGGTCCGGGGAGACCCAGTACTTC. As protein: CASSSSGPGSGETQYF.